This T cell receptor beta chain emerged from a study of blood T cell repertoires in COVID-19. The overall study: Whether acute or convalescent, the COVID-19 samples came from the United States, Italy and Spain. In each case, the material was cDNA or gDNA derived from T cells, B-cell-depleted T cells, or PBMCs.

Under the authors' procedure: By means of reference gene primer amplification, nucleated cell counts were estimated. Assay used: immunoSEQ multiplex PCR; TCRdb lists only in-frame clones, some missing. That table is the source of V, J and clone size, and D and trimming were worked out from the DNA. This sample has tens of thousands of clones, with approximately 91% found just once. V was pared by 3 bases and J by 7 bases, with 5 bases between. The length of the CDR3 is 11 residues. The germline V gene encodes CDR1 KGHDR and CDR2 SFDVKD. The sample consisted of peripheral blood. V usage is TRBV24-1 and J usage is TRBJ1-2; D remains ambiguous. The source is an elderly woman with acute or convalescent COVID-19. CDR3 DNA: TGTGCCACCAGTGATGGTAGTGGCTACACCTTC. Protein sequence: CATSDGSGYTF.